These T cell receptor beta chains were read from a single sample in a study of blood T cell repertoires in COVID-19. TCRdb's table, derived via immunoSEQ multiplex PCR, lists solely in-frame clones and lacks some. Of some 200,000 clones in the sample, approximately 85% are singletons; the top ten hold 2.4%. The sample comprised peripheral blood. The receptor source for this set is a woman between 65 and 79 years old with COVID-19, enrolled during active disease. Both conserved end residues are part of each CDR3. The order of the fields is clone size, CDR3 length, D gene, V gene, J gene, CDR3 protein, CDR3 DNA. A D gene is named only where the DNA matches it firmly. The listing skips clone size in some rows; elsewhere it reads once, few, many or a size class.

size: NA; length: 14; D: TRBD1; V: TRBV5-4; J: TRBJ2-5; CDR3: CASSPTGGRETQYF; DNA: TGTGCCAGCAGCCCGACAGGGGGCAGGGAGACCCAGTACTTC
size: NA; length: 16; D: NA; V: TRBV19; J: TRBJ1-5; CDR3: CASSKVDRRNNQPQHF; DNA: TGTGCCAGTAGTAAAGTCGACAGGCGGAACAATCAGCCCCAGCATTTT
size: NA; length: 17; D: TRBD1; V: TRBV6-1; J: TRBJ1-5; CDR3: CASSGRRTGGGNQPQHF; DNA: TGTGCCAGCAGTGGACGCAGGACAGGGGGCGGCAATCAGCCCCAGCATTTT
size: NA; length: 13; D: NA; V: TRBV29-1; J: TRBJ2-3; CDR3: CSVSPGSTDTQYF; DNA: TGCAGCGTTTCTCCGGGGAGCACAGATACGCAGTATTTT
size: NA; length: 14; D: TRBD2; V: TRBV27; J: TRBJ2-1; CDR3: CASRIGLAGVEQFF; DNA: TGTGCCAGCAGAATCGGCCTAGCGGGAGTTGAGCAGTTCTTC
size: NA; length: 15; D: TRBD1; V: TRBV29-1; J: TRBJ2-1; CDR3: CSFGQGSISYNEQFF; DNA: TGCAGCTTTGGACAGGGTTCGATATCCTACAATGAGCAGTTCTTC
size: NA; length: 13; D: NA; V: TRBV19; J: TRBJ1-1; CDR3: CASSTGLGTEAFF; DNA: TGTGCCAGTAGTACAGGTTTGGGCACTGAAGCTTTCTTT
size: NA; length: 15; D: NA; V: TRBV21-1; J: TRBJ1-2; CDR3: CASTSGKGNVAGYTF; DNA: TGTGCCAGCACGAGTGGAAAGGGGAATGTCGCTGGCTACACCTTC
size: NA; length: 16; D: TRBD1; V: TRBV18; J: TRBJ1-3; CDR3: CASSRGGGGTGNTIYF; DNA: TGTGCCAGCTCACGGGGCGGAGGGGGCACTGGAAACACCATATATTTT
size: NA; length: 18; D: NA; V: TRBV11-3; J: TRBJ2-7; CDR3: CASSLAVSGTTKAYEQYF; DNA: TGTGCCAGCAGCTTAGCGGTTAGCGGCACCACGAAAGCCTACGAGCAGTACTTC
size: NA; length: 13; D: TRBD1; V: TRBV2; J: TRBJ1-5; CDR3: CASNTGGTQPQHF; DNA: TGTGCCAGCAATACAGGGGGGACTCAGCCCCAGCATTTT
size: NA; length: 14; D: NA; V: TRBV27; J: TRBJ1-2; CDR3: CASSLFGGYYGYTF; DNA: TGTGCCAGCAGTTTATTCGGGGGTTACTATGGCTACACCTTC
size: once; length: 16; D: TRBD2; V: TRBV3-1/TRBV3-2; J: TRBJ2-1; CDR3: CASSQRARTSEREQFF; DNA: TGTGCCAGCAGCCAACGTGCGCGGACTAGTGAAAGAGAGCAGTTCTTC
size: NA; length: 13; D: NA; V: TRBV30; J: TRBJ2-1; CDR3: CAWSVLSYNEQFF; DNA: TGTGCCTGGAGTGTACTCTCCTACAATGAGCAGTTCTTC
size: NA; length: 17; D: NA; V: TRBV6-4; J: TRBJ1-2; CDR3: CASSGEGSAGANYGYTF; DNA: TGTGCCAGCAGTGGAGAGGGCTCCGCTGGGGCTAACTATGGCTACACCTTC